This T cell receptor beta chain came from a study of cytomegalovirus exposure and HLA in healthy donors. V shed 1 base and J 3 bases; nucleotides not matched to a gene: 5. The CDR3 runs 15 residues. CDR1 is SGHVS, CDR2 FNYEAQ, per germline. Use of 60 Vbeta and 13 Jbeta primers characterized the PCR. The assay was immunoSEQ multiplex PCR, and TCRdb's table has in-frame clones only and misses some. The sample yields about 160,000 clones, around three quarters seen once. The TCR was taken from a man aged 40-55 years in good health and CMV-seronegative. The chain has TRBV7-6 and TRBJ2-7, with TRBD2 matching over 8 bases. The specimen sequenced was PBMCs. CDR3 in amino acids: CASSLEAGGLYEQYF. The CDR3 DNA follows: TGTGCCAGCAGCTTAGAGGCGGGAGGCCTCTACGAGCAGTACTTC. Filled out from reference TRBV7-6 and TRBJ2-7, the complete variable domain reads GAGVSQSPRYKVTKRGQDVALRCDPISGHVSLYWYRQALGQGPEFLTYFNYEAQQDKSGLPNDRFSAERPEGSISTLTIQRTEQRDSAMYRCASSLEAGGLYEQYFGPGTRLTVT.